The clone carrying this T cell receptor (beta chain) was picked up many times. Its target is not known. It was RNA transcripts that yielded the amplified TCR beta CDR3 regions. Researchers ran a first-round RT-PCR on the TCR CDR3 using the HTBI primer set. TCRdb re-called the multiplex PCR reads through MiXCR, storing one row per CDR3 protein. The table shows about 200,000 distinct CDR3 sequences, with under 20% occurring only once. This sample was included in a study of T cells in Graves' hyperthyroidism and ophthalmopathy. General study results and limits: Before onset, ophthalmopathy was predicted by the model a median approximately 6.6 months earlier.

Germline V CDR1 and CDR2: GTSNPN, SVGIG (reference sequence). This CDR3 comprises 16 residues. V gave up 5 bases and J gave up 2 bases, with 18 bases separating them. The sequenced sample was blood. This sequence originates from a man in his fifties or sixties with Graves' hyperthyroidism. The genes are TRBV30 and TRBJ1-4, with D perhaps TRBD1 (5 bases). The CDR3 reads CAWGEEKGTTNEKLFF. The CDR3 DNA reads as TGTGCCTGGGGCGAAGAGAAGGGGACGACTAATGAAAAACTGTTTTTT.